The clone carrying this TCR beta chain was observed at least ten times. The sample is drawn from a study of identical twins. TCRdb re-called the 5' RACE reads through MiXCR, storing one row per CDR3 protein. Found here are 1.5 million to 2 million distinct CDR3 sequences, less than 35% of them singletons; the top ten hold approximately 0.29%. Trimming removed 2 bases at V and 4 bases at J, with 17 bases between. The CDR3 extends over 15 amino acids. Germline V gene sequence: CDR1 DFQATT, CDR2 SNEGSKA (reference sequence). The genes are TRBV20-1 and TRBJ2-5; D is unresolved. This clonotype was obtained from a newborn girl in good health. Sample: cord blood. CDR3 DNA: TGCAGTGCTAGATTAAGCAGGTCCAGGTTAGAGACCCAGTACTTC. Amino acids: CSARLSRSRLETQYF.